Given below is one T cell receptor (beta chain) in context. Its antigen has not been determined. The sample holds no much larger clone one base away, and base qualities are not on file. The germline V gene yields SGHRS for CDR1 and YFSETQ for CDR2. Including cysteine and phenylalanine, the CDR3 has 16 amino acids. Left in the record is the CDR3 DNA by itself, 48 bases read in frame from the first base. V lost 4 bases and J lost 3 bases, and the count of bases not matched to a germline gene is 13. The immunoSEQ Assay, a bias-controlled multiplex PCR, was used to amplify TCRbeta CDR3 regions from genomic DNA. Per the original workflow: Nucleated cell counts per sample were estimated from amplification of reference gene primers within the assay. Sequence reads were collapsed and filtered to measure the absolute abundance of every unique TCRbeta CDR3 rearrangement. Productive Simpson clonality was computed per sample as the square root of Simpson's diversity index over productive rearrangements. Held by TCRdb, this immuneACCESS table contains in-frame sequences only and omits some clones. Under half of the omission traces to an unresolved V gene where checked; the cause of the rest is unknown. D and trimming come from the DNA, and the V and J calls and clone size come from that table. In all, the sample holds about 400,000 clones, and around 88% of those were seen once. Roughly 4% of the sample comes from the top ten.

The source of the sample is a study of blood T cell repertoires in COVID-19 (TCRdb year 2020). Regarding the study in general: The collaborator samples originated in the United States, Italy and Spain and spanned the acute and convalescent phases of COVID-19. Samples came from the ongoing ImmuneRACE study (first 160 participants) plus 1,254 subjects from 6 global collaborators. A de-identified subject ID, COVID-19 status, age in years and sex were almost always included in the sample metadata. HLA class I and class II types, where available, came from metadata supplied by the sample provider rather than from assay-based typing. The repertoires were released in a freely available public database intended as a resource for research on the immune response to SARS-CoV-2. The material from the prospective study consisted of cDNA or gDNA derived from T cells, B-cell-depleted T cells, or PBMCs. Deeply sampled blood TCRbeta repertoires from subjects exposed to, actively infected with, or recovered from COVID-19 were included in the dataset.

Results and caveats for the whole study, not just this receptor: The amount of clinical and demographic metadata varied by source and participant and was provided uncurated.

Each collaborating institution followed its own protocols to collect whole blood in K2EDTA tubes. For TCRbeta analysis, collaborators shipped samples in one of three forms: frozen whole blood, isolated PBMCs, or DNA extracted from either of those sample types. The receptor comes from a woman in her twenties or thirties with acute or convalescent COVID-19. The rearrangement joined TRBV5-1 to TRBJ2-7, with TRBD1 matching 7 junction bases. The sample comprised peripheral blood. The DNA reads as follows: TGCGCCAGCAGCATAATACCCCCAGGGGGTGGCTACGAGCAGTACTTC. It translates as CASSIIPPGGGYEQYF.